By sample share, the clone carrying this T cell receptor beta chain is medium-sized. The source of the sample is a study of immune characterization of retroperitoneal liposarcoma. CDR3 length equals 15 residues. V shed 8 bases, J shed 3 bases, and the junction held 8 bases outside the gene matches. The germline V gene encodes CDR1 MNHNS and CDR2 SASEGT. TCRdb re-called the PCR reads with MiXCR, one entry per CDR3 protein. Here the sample spans roughly 20,000 distinct CDR3 sequences, more than 30% being singletons. Specimen: blood. The chain joins TRBV6-1 to TRBJ2-2; 8 bases match TRBD1. This sequence originates from a male donor with retroperitoneal liposarcoma. DNA of the CDR3: TGTGCCAGCGTAACCGGGACAGGTTACACCGGGGAGCTGTTTTTT. Amino acids: CASVTGTGYTGELFF.